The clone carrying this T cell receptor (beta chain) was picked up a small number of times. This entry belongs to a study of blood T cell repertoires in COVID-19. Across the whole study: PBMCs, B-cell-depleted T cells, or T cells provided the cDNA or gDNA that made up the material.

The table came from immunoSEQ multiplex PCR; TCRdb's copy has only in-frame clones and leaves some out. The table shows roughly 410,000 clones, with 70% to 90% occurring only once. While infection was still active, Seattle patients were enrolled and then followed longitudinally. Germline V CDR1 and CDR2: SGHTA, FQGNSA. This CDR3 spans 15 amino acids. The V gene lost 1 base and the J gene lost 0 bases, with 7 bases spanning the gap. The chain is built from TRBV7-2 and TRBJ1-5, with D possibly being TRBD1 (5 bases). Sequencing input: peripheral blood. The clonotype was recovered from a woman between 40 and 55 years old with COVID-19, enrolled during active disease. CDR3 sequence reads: CASSLEDSSNQPQHF. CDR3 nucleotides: TGTGCCAGCAGCTTAGAAGACAGTAGCAATCAGCCCCAGCATTTT.